Below, one TCR beta chain is given with its context. Its antigen is as yet unknown. Vbeta (60) and Jbeta (13) primers were used in the PCR. The protocol was immunoSEQ multiplex PCR, while the TCRdb copy is restricted to in-frame clones and leaves out a portion. The repertoire has 150,000 or so clones, approximately 84% of them found once; the top ten carry 1.5% to 2.5%. The sample originates from a study of cytomegalovirus exposure and HLA in healthy donors. The CDR3 covers 15 residues. The V and J ends lost 4 bases and 2 bases, in that order; junction bases with no gene match: 7. Study-level results: Reportedly, TCR beta sequences accurately predicted HLA-A and HLA-B alleles in most subjects. The classifier, whose performance was assessed in both the original and validation cohorts, reportedly diagnosed cytomegalovirus status with high specificity and sensitivity. Solely CMV serostatus was available to characterize immune exposure. A later analysis appeared to link common viral pathogens to several of the most significant clusters.

The sequence derives from a woman between 35 and 50 years old in good health and CMV-seronegative. V and J are TRBV23-1 and TRBJ2-7; 8 bases are a match to TRBD1. TRBV23-1 is an open reading frame, and its role is uncertain. Sequences were obtained from PBMCs. CDR3 region: CASSRAGGLTYEQYF. The DNA of the CDR3 is TGCGCCAGCAGTCGCGCAGGGGGCTTAACCTACGAGCAGTACTTC.